This T cell receptor beta chain appears in the sequencing data of a study of T cell repertoires in cytomegalovirus infection. Turning to the study itself: Selected CMV epitopes included recently identified HLA-C-restricted ones as well as well-studied HLA-B-restricted ones.

This clonotype was seen only a few times. Its specificity is not known. The CDR3 contains 18 residues. CDR1 KGHDR and CDR2 SFDVKD come from the germline V gene. With 4 bases removed from V and 1 base from J, the gap between germline ends came to 19 bases. One entry per CDR3 protein results from TCRdb running MiXCR on the reads. The profile shows around 340,000 distinct CDR3 sequences, around 29% of them singletons. This sample comprised cultured PBMCs, obtained from culture after CMV antigen stimulation. This clonotype was obtained from a human donor in good health (CMV status not recorded). Some clones in this sample may be carry-over from other donors' samples. The V call is TRBV24-1, the J call TRBJ2-4; possibly TRBD2 for D (6 bases). CDR3 sequence: CATSDPRGLAKAKNIQYF. For the CDR3, the DNA is TGTGCCACCAGTGACCCGCGTGGGCTAGCGAAGGCCAAAAACATTCAGTACTTC.